The T cell receptor (beta chain) described here comes from a study of cytomegalovirus exposure and HLA in healthy donors. Broader study findings: Researchers had no immune exposure information except CMV serostatus available. HLA allele associations emerged for 15,000 to 20,000 TCR beta sequences in a later analysis, at 0.05 false discovery rate. Rare TCR sequences predominated, though certain public TCRs were found in many donors. A reported reduction in N-insertions relative to the roughly 610-donor mean was seen in an Asian-associated ancestry cluster in a later analysis.

V lost 2 bases and J 6 bases, leaving 7 bases between the germline ends. The CDR3 contains 13 residues. The germline gives CDR1 MDHEN, CDR2 SYDVKM. Both 60 Vbeta primers and 13 Jbeta primers went into the PCR. Assay: immunoSEQ multiplex PCR; the TCRdb copy retains only in-frame clones and omits some. This sample carries 200,000 to 300,000 clones, 84% of them seen once, and the ten largest clones take roughly 2%. Note on this clone: Its antigen is unidentified.

Material for sequencing was PBMCs. The TCR was taken from a woman in her 40s in good health and CMV-seropositive. V gene TRBV28 combines with J gene TRBJ2-2; possible D gene TRBD2, 6 bases. CDR3 in amino acids: CASSLGGAGELFF. For the CDR3, the DNA is TGTGCCAGCAGTTTAGGAGGGGCCGGGGAGCTGTTTTTT.